The 29 T cell receptor beta chains presented below share a single source sample, sequenced in a study of cytomegalovirus exposure and HLA in healthy donors. Amplification used 60 Vbeta primers and 13 Jbeta primers. This table comes from immunoSEQ multiplex PCR, and its TCRdb copy is limited to in-frame clones, with some not included. Counted here are 150,000 to 200,000 clones, about 80% occurring once; the ten biggest clones make up approximately 2%. The source material was PBMCs. The receptors come from a young woman in good health and CMV-seronegative.

This rearrangement joins TRBV10-2 to TRBJ2-7; no firm D call. The germline V gene encodes CDR1 WSHSY and CDR2 SAAADI. There are 15 residues in the CDR3. V was trimmed by 5 bases and J by 1 base, leaving 15 bases between them. CDR3 amino acids: CASSPQSVRSYEQYF. The CDR3 nucleotides read TGCGCCAGCAGTCCTCAAAGCGTGAGGTCCTACGAGCAGTACTTC.

V usage is TRBV7-2 and J usage is TRBJ1-1; D is ambiguous. Germline CDR1 is SGHTA and CDR2 is FQGNSA. Between the trimmed V and J ends, which lost 5 bases and 9 bases, there was a span of 16 bases. This CDR3 is 13 amino acids long. For the CDR3, the DNA is TGTGCCAGCAGCCCCCTCGGTTTCGATCAAGCTTTCTTT. Its protein is CASSPLGFDQAFF.

The chain uses TRBV27 and TRBJ1-2, with 8 positions matching TRBD1. This CDR3 spans 15 amino acids. Losses at the gene ends were 4 bases for V and 5 bases for J; bases not matched to a gene: 9. Germline values: CDR1 MNHEY, CDR2 SMNVEV (reference sequence). CDR3 coding DNA: TGTGCCAGCAGTTCGACAGGGGTCGGGTATTATGGCTACACCTTC. Amino acid sequence: CASSSTGVGYYGYTF.

The chain is built from TRBV27 and TRBJ2-7; 7 positions match TRBD2. The CDR3 spans 15 residues. Trimming removed 0 bases from V and 3 bases from J; junction bases left unmatched: 5. In germline, CDR1 is MNHEY, CDR2 SMNVEV (reference sequence). The CDR3: CASSLSGGFGYEQYF. The CDR3 DNA sequence: TGTGCCAGCAGTTTATCGGGGGGGTTTGGCTACGAGCAGTACTTC.

The chain recombines TRBV29-1 with TRBJ2-1, with 7 bases lining up with TRBD2. The J segment lost 9 bases and the V segment lost 4 bases, leaving 9 bases of the junction unmatched. In germline, CDR1 is SQVTM, CDR2 ANQGSEA. There are 13 residues in the CDR3. CDR3 loop: CSVGGRALAEQFF. The DNA of the CDR3 is TGCAGCGTTGGTGGGAGGGCCTTGGCTGAGCAGTTCTTC.

This clone was seen only a few times. The chain is built from TRBV6-5 and TRBJ2-7; 8 nucleotides line up with TRBD1. J was trimmed by 2 bases and V by 4 bases; bases with no gene match: 4. The germline gives CDR1 MNHEY, CDR2 SVGAGI. This CDR3 region has 14 residues. Here the CDR3 DNA reads TGTGCCAGCAGTTCCGGGACAGGCCCCTACGAGCAGTACTTC. As protein: CASSSGTGPYEQYF.

The J gene is TRBJ2-7, the V gene TRBV11-2; a weak D match, TRBD1 (6 bases). This CDR3 region has 15 residues. Germline loops: CDR1 SGHAT, CDR2 FQNNGV. With 5 bases removed from V and 0 bases from J, the gap between germline ends came to 14 bases. DNA for the CDR3: TGTGCCAGCAGCCATGAGGACAGATTCTCCTACGAGCAGTACTTC. The encoded protein is CASSHEDRFSYEQYF.

In the case of this clone: The junction and the germline gene differ at one end; a read error may be behind it. The V gene is TRBV30, the J gene TRBJ2-6; weak D call: TRBD1 (5 bases). The CDR3 contains 14 residues. Germline V gives CDR1 GTSNPN, CDR2 SVGIG (reference sequence). The CDR3 sequence: CAWTSTSGANGLTF. CDR3 coding DNA: TGTGCCTGGACCTCTACTTCTGGGGCCAACGGCCTGACTTTC.

The chain couples TRBV30 to TRBJ2-7; 8 bases line up with TRBD1. Germline loops: CDR1 GTSNPN, CDR2 SVGIG (reference sequence). The CDR3 totals 15 residues. V dropped 1 base and J dropped 1; count of bases not matched to a gene: 6. The CDR3 DNA reads TGTGCCTGGAGTGGAACCCGACAGGGGTCCTACGAGCAGTACTTC. Protein: CAWSGTRQGSYEQYF.

This clone was observed once. The chain carries TRBV7-3 and TRBJ2-2; tentative D call: TRBD1 (6 bases). Trimming left V 1 base short and J 7 bases short, with 10 bases between. The CDR3 is made up of 14 amino acids. Germline assignment: CDR1 SGHTA and CDR2 FQGTGA. CDR3 region: CASSLNTGLGELFF. In nucleotides, the CDR3 is TGTGCCAGCAGCTTAAATACAGGGCTCGGGGAGCTGTTTTTT.

Concerning this clone: A junction end diverges from the germline sequence, so it may reflect a read error. The V call is TRBV28, the J call TRBJ2-7; perhaps TRBD1 as D (5 bases). Germline CDR1 is MDHEN and CDR2 is SYDVKM. The CDR3 runs to 10 residues. The CDR3: CASSSTEWDF. Written as DNA, the CDR3 is TGTGCCAGCAGTTCGACAGAATGGGACTTC.

The rearrangement joins TRBV19 to TRBJ2-1; 14 nucleotides align to TRBD2. Per germline, CDR1 LNHDA and CDR2 SQIVND (reference sequence). This CDR3 contains 18 residues. Unmatched junction bases numbered 10, after V lost 1 base and J lost 8 bases. This CDR3 is CASSIVRLAGGPTDEQFF. For the CDR3, the DNA is TGTGCCAGTAGTATAGTAAGACTAGCGGGAGGGCCCACCGATGAGCAGTTCTTC.

This clone was observed a handful of times. The chain employs TRBV13 and TRBJ2-5; 7 bases align to TRBD1. V shed 5 bases and J 3 bases; nucleotides not matched to a gene: 9. The CDR3 sequence is 15 residues long. Germline V gives CDR1 PRHDT, CDR2 FYEKMQ (reference sequence). For the CDR3, the DNA is TGTGCCAGCAGCCCAGACAGGGCGAGGAAAGAGACCCAGTACTTC. Translation gives CASSPDRARKETQYF.

This clone occurred a few times. The chain employs TRBV4-3 and TRBJ1-1; D call uncertain. The CDR3 runs to 18 residues. The V end was cut by 0 bases, the J end by 2 bases, with 19 bases between. Germline V gives CDR1 LGHNA, CDR2 YSLEER. The CDR3 nucleotides are TGCGCCAGCAGCCAAGATTTATTCCGGGATCCCTCAAACACTGAAGCTTTCTTT. This encodes CASSQDLFRDPSNTEAFF.

This clone has just a few counts. The chain is built from TRBV5-4 and TRBJ2-5, with D perhaps TRBD2 (6 bases). Germline values: CDR1 SGHNT, CDR2 YYREEE (reference sequence). Between the trimmed V and J ends, which lost 3 bases and 4 bases, there was a span of 10 bases. The CDR3 is 13 amino acids. CDR3 residues: CASSSRGLETQYF. CDR3 sequence (DNA): TGTGCCAGCAGCTCACGGGGGTTAGAGACCCAGTACTTC.

The J gene is TRBJ2-2, the V gene TRBV15; 9 bases agree with TRBD1. The length of the CDR3 is 19 residues. The germline V gene encodes CDR1 LNHNV and CDR2 YYDKDF (reference sequence). The junction had 11 bases not matched to a gene; V was cut back by 1 base and J by 2 bases. CDR3 sequence reads: CATSRANPPTGGNTGELFF. In DNA form, the CDR3 reads TGTGCCACCAGCAGAGCCAACCCCCCGACAGGGGGAAACACCGGGGAGCTGTTTTTT.

The chain uses TRBV18 and TRBJ2-5, with a tentative D call TRBD2 (5 bases). Germline CDR1 is KGHSH and CDR2 is LQKENI. V gave up 5 bases and J gave up 3 bases, with 10 bases separating them. The CDR3 runs to 13 residues. CDR3 in DNA: TGTGCCAGCTCAGGGGAGCGCAAAGAGACCCAGTACTTC. It is translated as CASSGERKETQYF.

This clone has a handful of counts. The chain is built from TRBV7-9 and TRBJ1-4; 7 bases map to TRBD1. With 5 bases clipped from V and 4 bases from J, the junction kept 7 bases outside the gene matches. The CDR3 consists of 15 residues. Germline assignment: CDR1 SEHNR and CDR2 FQNEAQ (reference sequence). The CDR3 bases are TGTGCCAGCAGCCACGGGACAGACTATAATGAAAAACTGTTTTTT. Its translation: CASSHGTDYNEKLFF.

The gene calls are TRBV5-4 and TRBJ2-7; the D gene is possibly TRBD1 (6 bases). There are 14 residues in the CDR3. Trimming removed 4 bases from V and 5 bases from J, with 16 bases in between. Germline-derived CDR1 and CDR2 are SGHNT and YYREEE (reference sequence). CDR3 protein: CASSRQFNRDEQYF. The CDR3 DNA sequence: TGTGCCAGCAGCCGGCAATTTAACAGGGACGAGCAGTACTTC.

V is TRBV4-1 and J is TRBJ2-1, with D unclear. This CDR3 is 14 amino acids long. Trimming cost V 4 bases and J 5 bases, with 12 bases left between them. Germline assignment: CDR1 MGHRA and CDR2 YSYEKL. CDR3 in DNA: TGCGCCAGCAGCCCCCTAAGTCAAAACAATGAGCAGTTCTTC. Protein: CASSPLSQNNEQFF.

The V gene is TRBV11-3, the J gene TRBJ2-1; 12 nucleotides align to TRBD2. The germline CDR1 and CDR2 sequences are SGHNT and YENEEA. CDR3 length: 15 amino acids. Trimming removed 5 bases from V and 3 bases from J; junction bases left unmatched: 2. The CDR3 coding sequence is TGTGCCAGCAGCCTAGCGGGGGGGAACTACAATGAGCAGTTCTTC. It specifies CASSLAGGNYNEQFF.

The rearrangement links TRBV5-4 to TRBJ2-5, with TRBD2 matching over 7 bases. V was clipped by 5 bases and J by 4 bases; unmatched bases: 8. The CDR3 has 14 amino acids. Germline values: CDR1 SGHNT, CDR2 YYREEE (reference sequence). CDR3 residues: CASRGGGGAETQYF. CDR3 bases: TGTGCCAGCAGGGGAGGCGGGGGAGCAGAGACCCAGTACTTC.

The chain combines TRBV25-1 with TRBJ1-1, with D hard to call. V was cut by 3 bases and J by 7 bases, with 9 bases left in between. The germline CDR1 and CDR2 sequences are MGHDK and SYGVNS. This CDR3 contains 12 residues. This chain's CDR3 is CASSDTWSEAFF. In nucleotides, the CDR3 is TGTGCCAGCAGTGACACCTGGAGTGAAGCTTTCTTT. Full variable domain (remainder filled in from reference TRBV25-1 and TRBJ1-1): EADIYQTPRYLVIGTGKKITLECSQTMGHDKMYWYQQDPGMELHLIHYSYGVNSTEKGDLSSESTVSRIRTEHFPLTLESARPSHTSQYLCASSDTWSEAFFGQGTRLTVV.

The J gene is TRBJ2-7, the V gene TRBV18; TRBD2 aligns across 14 bases. Germline V gene sequence: CDR1 KGHSH, CDR2 LQKENI. This CDR3 is built from 17 residues. V trimming: 3 bases; J trimming: 0 bases; junction bases outside the gene matches: 4. The CDR3 DNA is TGTGCCAGCTCACCCAGACTAGCGGGGGGGAGCTCCTACGAGCAGTACTTC. Translation gives CASSPRLAGGSSYEQYF.

V is TRBV27 and J is TRBJ2-3; a weak D match, TRBD2 (6 bases). CDR1 and CDR2 from the germline V gene are MNHEY and SMNVEV (reference sequence). Between the trimmed V and J ends, which lost 5 bases and 0 bases, there was a span of 21 bases. CDR3 length equals 18 residues. The CDR3 sequence is CASSAIAVPSLSTDTQYF. The CDR3 coding sequence is TGTGCCAGCAGTGCAATAGCGGTCCCGAGTTTAAGCACAGATACGCAGTATTTT.

Turning to this clone: The conserved phenylalanine or tryptophan is not found at the CDR3 terminus, so this likely reflects a read error. This sequence joins TRBV5-1 and TRBJ2-7; 7 bases line up with TRBD2. With 1 base clipped from V and 4 bases from J, the junction kept 8 bases outside the gene matches. The CDR3 runs 15 residues. Per germline, CDR1 SGHRS and CDR2 YFSETQ. The CDR3 nucleotides are TGCGCCAGCAGCTTGAATTGGGGAGGGCAGTACGAGCAGTACCTC. Its protein is CASSLNWGGQYEQYL.

The CDR3 protein is CASSLTGTEQYF. CDR3 coding DNA: TGTGCCAGCAGTCTGACAGGGACCGAGCAGTACTTC. The chain recombines TRBV28 with TRBJ2-7; 7 nucleotides match TRBD1. With V trimmed by 5 bases and J by 6 bases, 4 bases remained unmatched. The CDR3 totals 12 residues. CDR1 and CDR2 from the germline V gene are MDHEN and SYDVKM. The full variable domain, its missing parts supplied by reference TRBV28 and TRBJ2-7, is DVKVTQSSRYLVKRTGEKVFLECVQDMDHENMFWYRQDPGLGLRLIYFSYDVKMKEKGDIPEGYSVSREKKERFSLILESASTNQTSMYLCASSLTGTEQYFGPGTRLTVT.

This clone was seen more than once but under ten times. The V gene is TRBV13, the J gene TRBJ2-7; TRBD2 agrees at 10 bases. This CDR3 contains 14 residues. V was pared by 5 bases and J by 6 bases, with 7 bases of the junction left unmatched. The germline gives CDR1 PRHDT, CDR2 FYEKMQ (reference sequence). The CDR3 protein is CASSKSGRAGEQYF. The CDR3 coding sequence is TGTGCCAGCAGCAAAAGCGGGAGGGCCGGCGAGCAGTACTTC.

The chain combines TRBV7-2 with TRBJ2-5; possibly TRBD2 for D (6 bases). Germline lookup yields CDR1 SGHTA and CDR2 FQGNSA. Trimming removed 2 bases from V and 5 bases from J, with 9 bases in between. The CDR3 runs to 13 residues. The CDR3 spells CASSLIGGETQYF. The DNA of the CDR3 is TGTGCCAGCAGCTTAATAGGAGGGGAGACCCAGTACTTC.